This T cell receptor beta chain was documented in a study of T cells after posttransplantation cyclophosphamide. This clone was counted a few times. Only in-frame clones appear in the TCRdb table, and some are missing; sequencing was by immunoSEQ multiplex PCR. The table shows 20,000 to 25,000 clones, with roughly 83% occurring only once. This TCR came from a woman between 55 and 75 years old with a blood cancer, CMV-positive, and with a related stem cell donor. The material sequenced was PBMCs.

The CDR3 protein is CASLGQITAGNTIYF. The CDR3, as DNA: TGTGCCAGTTTGGGACAGATCACCGCTGGAAACACCATATATTTT. The V and J genes are TRBV19 and TRBJ1-3, with 7 bases identical to TRBD1. Germline trimming cut 8 bases from V and 2 bases from J; bases unmatched to any gene: 9. The CDR3 spans 15 residues. The germline CDR1 and CDR2 sequences are LNHDA and SQIVND (reference sequence).